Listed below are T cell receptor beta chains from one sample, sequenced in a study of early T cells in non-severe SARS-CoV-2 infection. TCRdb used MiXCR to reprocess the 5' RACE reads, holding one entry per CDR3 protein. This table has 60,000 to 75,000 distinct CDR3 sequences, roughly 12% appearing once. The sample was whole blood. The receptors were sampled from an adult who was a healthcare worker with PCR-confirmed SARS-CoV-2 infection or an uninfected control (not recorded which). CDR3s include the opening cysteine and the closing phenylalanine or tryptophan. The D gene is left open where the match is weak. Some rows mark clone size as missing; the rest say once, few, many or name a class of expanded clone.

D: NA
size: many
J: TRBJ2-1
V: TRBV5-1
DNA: TGCGCCAGCAGCTTGGCCGGAGGGAGCTTCGACAATGAGCAGTTCTTC
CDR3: CASSLAGGSFDNEQFF

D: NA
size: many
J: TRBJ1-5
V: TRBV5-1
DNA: TGCGCCAGCAGCACCACGGGGCAGGAAAATCAGCCCCAGCATTTT
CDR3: CASSTTGQENQPQHF

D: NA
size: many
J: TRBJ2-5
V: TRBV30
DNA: TGTGCCTGGAGTGTAGGGGCTGGGGGAGAGACCCAGTACTTC
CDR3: CAWSVGAGGETQYF

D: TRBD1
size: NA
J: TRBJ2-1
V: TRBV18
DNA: TGTGCCAGCTCACCACGGGACAGGGGGTACAATGAGCAGTTCTTC
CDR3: CASSPRDRGYNEQFF

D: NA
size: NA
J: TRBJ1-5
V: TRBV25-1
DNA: TGTGCCAGCAGTGAGAGAGGCAATCAGCCCCAGCATTTT
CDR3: CASSERGNQPQHF

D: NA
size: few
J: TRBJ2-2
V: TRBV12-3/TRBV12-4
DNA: TGTGCCAGCAGTTTACTGGGGGAGCTGTTTTTT
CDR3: CASSLLGELFF

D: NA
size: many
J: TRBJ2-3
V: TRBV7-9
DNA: TGTGCCAGCAGCTCGACAACAGATACGCAGTATTTT
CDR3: CASSSTTDTQYF

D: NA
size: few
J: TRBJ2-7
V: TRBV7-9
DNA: TGTGCCAGCAGCGGCCACCACTACGAGCAGTACTTC
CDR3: CASSGHHYEQYF

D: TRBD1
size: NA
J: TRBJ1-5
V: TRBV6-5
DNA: TGTGCCAGCAGTTTCGACAGGGCGGGAAATCAGCCCCAGCATTTT
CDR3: CASSFDRAGNQPQHF

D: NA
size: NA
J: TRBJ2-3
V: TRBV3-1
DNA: TGTGCCAGCAACCAAGACTCGGGAGCAGCAGATACGCAGTATTTT
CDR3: CASNQDSGAADTQYF

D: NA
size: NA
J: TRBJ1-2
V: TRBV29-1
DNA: TGCAGCGTTGAAGCGGAGGTCGGAGGCTACACCTTC
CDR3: CSVEAEVGGYTF

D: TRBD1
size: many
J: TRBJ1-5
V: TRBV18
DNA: TGTGCCAGCTCACCCAACCGGGACAGGGTTAAGCCCCAGCATTTT
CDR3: CASSPNRDRVKPQHF

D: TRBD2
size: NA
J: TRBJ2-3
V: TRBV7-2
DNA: TGTGCCAGCAGCCTCCGGACTAGCGGGAGGGGGACGCAGTATTTT
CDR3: CASSLRTSGRGTQYF

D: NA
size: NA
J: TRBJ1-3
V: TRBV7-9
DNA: TGTGCCAGCAGCTTAGCGAGGGGAGGAACCGCGTATGGAAACACCATATATTTT
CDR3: CASSLARGGTAYGNTIYF

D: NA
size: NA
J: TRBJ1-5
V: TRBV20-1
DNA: TGCAGTGCTAGATCTGGGGGCCTTAGCAATCAGCCCCAGCATTTT
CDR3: CSARSGGLSNQPQHF

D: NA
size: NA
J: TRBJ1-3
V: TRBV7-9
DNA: TGTGCCAGCAGCTTATCAAACACCATATATTTT
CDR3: CASSLSNTIYF

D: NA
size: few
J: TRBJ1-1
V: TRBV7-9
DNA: TGTGCCAGCAGCTTTTTGGGCACTGAAGCTTTCTTT
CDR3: CASSFLGTEAFF

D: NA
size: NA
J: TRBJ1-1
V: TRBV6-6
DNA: TGTGCCAGCAGGGACTCTTACAACGCTGAAGCTTTCTTT
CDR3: CASRDSYNAEAFF

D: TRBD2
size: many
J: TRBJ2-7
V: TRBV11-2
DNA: TGTGCCAGCAGCTTAGCGGGGGGGCCCTACGAGCAGTACTTC
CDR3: CASSLAGGPYEQYF

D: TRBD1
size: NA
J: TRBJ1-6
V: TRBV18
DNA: TGTGCCAGCTCACCGACAGGGAGCAGTGATTCACCCCTCCACTTT
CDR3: CASSPTGSSDSPLHF

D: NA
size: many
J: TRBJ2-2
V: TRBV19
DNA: TGTGCCAGTAGTATGGTCGCCTCCCGGGAGCTGTTTTTT
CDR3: CASSMVASRELFF

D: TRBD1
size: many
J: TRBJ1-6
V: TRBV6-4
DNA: TGTGCCAGCAGACCCGGGACAGGGGGCGGACCCCTCCACTTT
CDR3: CASRPGTGGGPLHF

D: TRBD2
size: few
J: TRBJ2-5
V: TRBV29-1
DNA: TGCAGCGCCCTTAGCGGGAGGGCCGGAGAGACCCAGTACTTC
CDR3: CSALSGRAGETQYF

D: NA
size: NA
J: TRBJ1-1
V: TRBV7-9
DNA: TGTGCCAGCAGCTTACTGGGAGCCACTGAAGCTTTCTTT
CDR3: CASSLLGATEAFF

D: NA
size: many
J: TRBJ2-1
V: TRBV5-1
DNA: TGCGCCAGCAGCTTAGAGGGGACCTCCCGGAATGAGCAGTTCTTC
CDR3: CASSLEGTSRNEQFF

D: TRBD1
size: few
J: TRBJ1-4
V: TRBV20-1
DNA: TGCAGTGTTATGGACAGGTTCCAGGATGAAAAACTGTTTTTT
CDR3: CSVMDRFQDEKLFF

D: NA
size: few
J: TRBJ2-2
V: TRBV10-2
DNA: TGCGCCAGCGGAGGGGCGGCCGCCGGGGAGCTGTTTTTT
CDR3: CASGGAAAGELFF

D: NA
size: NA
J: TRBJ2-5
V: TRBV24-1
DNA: TGTGCCACCAGTGACTCCCCCGGGGAGACCCAGTACTTC
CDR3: CATSDSPGETQYF

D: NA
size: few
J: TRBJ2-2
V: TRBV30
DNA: TGTGCCTGGAGTCCCCAGGGCACCGGGGAGCTGTTTTTT
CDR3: CAWSPQGTGELFF

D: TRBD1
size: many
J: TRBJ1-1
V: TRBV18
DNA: TGTGCCAGCTCCCTAGGACAGGGGAACACTGAAGCTTTCTTT
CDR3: CASSLGQGNTEAFF

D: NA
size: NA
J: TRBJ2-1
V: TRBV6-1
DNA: TGTGCCAGCAGTGACCAATCCAGGGGGGCGAGCTCCTACAATGAGCAGTTCTTC
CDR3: CASSDQSRGASSYNEQFF

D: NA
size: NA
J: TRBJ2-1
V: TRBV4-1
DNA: TGCGCCAGCAGCCTGCTAGGGGGGCTTTACAATGAGCAGTTCTTC
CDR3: CASSLLGGLYNEQFF

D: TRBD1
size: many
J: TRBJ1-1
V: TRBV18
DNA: TGTGCCAGCTCACCCCGTATGGGACAGATGAACACTGAAGCTTTCTTT
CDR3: CASSPRMGQMNTEAFF

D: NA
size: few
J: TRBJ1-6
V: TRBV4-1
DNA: TGCGCCAGCAGCCAAGGTCCAGGGCGTAATTCACCCCTCCACTTT
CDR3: CASSQGPGRNSPLHF